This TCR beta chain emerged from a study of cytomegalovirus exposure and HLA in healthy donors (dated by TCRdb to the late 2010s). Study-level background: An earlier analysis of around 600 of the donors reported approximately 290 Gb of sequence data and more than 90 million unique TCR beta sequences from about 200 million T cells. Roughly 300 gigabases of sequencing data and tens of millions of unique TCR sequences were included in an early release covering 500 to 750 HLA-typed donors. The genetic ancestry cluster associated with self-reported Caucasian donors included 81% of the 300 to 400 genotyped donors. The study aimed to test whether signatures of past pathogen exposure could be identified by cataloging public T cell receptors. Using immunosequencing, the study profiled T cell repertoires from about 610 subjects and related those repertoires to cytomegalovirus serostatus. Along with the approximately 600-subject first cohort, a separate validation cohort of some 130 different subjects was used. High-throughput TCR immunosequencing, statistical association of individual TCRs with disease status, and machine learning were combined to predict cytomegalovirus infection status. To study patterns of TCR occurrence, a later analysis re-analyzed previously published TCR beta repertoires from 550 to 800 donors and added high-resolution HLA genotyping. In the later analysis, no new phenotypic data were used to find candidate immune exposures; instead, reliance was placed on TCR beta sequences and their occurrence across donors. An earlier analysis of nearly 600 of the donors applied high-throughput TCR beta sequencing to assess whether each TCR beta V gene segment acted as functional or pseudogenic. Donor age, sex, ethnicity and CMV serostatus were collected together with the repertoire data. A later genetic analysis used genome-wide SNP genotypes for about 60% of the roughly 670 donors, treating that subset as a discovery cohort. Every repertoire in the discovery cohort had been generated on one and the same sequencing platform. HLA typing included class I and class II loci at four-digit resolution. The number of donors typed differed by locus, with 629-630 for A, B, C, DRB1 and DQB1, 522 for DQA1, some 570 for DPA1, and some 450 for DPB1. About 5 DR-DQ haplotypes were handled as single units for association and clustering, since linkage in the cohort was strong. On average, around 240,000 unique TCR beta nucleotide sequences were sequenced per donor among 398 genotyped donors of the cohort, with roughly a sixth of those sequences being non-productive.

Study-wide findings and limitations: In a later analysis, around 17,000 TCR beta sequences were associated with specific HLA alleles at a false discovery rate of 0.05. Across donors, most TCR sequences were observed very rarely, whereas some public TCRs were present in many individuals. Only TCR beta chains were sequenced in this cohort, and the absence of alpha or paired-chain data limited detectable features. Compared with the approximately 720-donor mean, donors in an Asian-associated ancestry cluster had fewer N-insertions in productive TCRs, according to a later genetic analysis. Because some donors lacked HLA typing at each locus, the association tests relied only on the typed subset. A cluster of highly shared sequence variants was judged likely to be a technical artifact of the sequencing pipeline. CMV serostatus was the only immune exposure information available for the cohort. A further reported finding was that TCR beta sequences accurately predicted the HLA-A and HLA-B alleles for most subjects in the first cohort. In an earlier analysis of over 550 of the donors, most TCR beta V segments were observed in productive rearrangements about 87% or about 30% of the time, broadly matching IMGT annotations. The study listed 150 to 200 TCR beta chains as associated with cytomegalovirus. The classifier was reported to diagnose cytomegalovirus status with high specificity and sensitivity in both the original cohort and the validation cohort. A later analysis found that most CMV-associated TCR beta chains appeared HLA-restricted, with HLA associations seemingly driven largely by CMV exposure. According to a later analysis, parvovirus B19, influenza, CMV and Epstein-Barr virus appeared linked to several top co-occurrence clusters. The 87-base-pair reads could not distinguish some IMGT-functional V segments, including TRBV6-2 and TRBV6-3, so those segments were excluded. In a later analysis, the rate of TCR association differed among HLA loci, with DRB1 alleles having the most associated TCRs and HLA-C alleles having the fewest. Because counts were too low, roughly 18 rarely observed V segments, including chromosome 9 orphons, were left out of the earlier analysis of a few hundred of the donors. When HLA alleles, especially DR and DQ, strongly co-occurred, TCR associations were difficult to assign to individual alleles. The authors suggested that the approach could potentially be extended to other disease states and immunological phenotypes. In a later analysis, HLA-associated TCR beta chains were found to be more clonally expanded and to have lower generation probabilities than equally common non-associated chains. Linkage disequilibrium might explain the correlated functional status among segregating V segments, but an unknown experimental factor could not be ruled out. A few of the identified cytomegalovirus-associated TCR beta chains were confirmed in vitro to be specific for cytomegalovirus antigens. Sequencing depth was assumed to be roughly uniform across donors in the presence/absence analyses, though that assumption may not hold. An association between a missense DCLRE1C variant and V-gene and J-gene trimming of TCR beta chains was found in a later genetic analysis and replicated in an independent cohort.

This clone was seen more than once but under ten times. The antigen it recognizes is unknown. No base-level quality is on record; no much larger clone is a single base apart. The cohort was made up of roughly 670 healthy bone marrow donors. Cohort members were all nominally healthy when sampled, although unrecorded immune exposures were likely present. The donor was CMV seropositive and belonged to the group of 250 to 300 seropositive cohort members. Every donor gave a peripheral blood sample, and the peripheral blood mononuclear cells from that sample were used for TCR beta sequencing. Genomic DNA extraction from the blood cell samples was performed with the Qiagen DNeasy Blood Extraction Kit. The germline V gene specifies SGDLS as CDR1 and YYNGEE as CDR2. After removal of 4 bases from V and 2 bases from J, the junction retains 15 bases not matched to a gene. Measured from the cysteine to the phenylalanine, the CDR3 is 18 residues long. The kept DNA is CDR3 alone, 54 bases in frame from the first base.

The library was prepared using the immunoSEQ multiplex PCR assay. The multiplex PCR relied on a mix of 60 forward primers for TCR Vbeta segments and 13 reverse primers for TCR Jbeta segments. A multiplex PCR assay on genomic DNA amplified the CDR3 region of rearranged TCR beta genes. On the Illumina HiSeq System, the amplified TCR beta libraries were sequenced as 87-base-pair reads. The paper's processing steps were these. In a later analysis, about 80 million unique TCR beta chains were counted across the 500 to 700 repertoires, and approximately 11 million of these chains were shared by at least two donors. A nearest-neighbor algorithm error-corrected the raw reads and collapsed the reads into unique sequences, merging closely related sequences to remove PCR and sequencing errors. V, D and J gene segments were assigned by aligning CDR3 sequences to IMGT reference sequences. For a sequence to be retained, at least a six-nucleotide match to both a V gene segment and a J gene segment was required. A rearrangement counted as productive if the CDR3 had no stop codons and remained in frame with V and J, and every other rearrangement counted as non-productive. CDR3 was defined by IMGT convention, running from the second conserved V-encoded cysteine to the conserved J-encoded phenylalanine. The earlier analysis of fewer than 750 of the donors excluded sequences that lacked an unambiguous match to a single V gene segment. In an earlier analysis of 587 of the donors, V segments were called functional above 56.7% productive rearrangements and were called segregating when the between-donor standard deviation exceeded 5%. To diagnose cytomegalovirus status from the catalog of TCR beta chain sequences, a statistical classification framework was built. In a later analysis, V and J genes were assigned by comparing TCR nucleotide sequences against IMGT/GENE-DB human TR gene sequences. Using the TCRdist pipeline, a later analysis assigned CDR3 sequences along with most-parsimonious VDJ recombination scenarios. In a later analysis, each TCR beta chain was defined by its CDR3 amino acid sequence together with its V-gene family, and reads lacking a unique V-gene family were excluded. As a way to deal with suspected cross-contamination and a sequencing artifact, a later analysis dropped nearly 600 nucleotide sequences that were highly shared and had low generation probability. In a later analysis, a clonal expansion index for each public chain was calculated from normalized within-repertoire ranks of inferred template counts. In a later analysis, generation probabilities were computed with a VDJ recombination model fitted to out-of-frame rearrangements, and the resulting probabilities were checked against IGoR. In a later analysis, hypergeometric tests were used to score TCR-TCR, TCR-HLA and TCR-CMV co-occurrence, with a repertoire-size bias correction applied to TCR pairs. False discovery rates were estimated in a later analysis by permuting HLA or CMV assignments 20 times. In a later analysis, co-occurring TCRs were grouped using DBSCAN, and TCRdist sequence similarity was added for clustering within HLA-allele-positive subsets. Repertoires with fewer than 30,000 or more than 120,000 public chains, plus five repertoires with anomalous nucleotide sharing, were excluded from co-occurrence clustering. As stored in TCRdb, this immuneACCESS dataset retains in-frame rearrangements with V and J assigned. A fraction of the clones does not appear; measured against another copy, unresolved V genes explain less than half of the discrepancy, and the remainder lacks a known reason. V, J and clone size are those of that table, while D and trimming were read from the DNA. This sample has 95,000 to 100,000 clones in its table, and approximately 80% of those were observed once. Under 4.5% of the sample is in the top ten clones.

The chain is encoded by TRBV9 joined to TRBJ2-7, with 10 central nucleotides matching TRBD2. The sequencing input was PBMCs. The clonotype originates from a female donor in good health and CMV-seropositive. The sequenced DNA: TGTGCCAGCAGCCCTTCCCCCAACAGAGCGGGGGGGCCCTACGAGCAGTACTTC. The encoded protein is CASSPSPNRAGGPYEQYF.